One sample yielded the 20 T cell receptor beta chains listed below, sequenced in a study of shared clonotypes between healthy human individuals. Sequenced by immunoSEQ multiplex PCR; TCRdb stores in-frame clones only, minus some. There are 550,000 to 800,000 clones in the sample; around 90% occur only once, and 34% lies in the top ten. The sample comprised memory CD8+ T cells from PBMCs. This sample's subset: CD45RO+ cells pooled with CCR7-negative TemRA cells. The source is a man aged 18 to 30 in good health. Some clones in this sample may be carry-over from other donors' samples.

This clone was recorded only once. In DNA form, the CDR3 reads TGTGCCAGCAGTTCGACCGGGCCCGGAGGCCAGTACTTC. Its protein product is CASSSTGPGGQYF. The chain is built from TRBV27 and TRBJ2-5; possibly TRBD2 for D (5 bases). Trimming shortened V by 4 bases and J by 10 bases, and 16 bases separated the two germline ends. The germline gives CDR1 MNHEY, CDR2 SMNVEV (reference sequence). The CDR3 totals 13 residues.

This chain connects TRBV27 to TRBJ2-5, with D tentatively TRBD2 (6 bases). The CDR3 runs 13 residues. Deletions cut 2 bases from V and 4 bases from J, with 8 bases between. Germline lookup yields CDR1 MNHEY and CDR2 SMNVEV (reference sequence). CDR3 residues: CASSLGLTETQYF. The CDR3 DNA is TGTGCCAGCAGTTTAGGACTAACAGAGACCCAGTACTTC.

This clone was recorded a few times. In DNA form, the CDR3 reads TGTGCCAGCAGCTCCGGGGCGACTAGCGGCCGCACAGATACGCAGTATTTT. Translated: CASSSGATSGRTDTQYF. V gene TRBV5-6 combines with J gene TRBJ2-3; 9 bases map to TRBD2. CDR1 and CDR2 from the germline V gene are SGHDT and YYEEEE. This CDR3 has 17 amino acids. V lost 3 bases, J lost 1 base, and 9 bases stayed unmatched.

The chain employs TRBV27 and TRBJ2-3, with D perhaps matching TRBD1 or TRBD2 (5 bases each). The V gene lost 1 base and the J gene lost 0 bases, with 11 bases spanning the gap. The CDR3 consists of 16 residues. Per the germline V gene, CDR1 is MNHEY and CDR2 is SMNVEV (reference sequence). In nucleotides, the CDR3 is TGTGCCAGCAGTTTATTGGGACCTACTAGCACAGATACGCAGTATTTT. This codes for CASSLLGPTSTDTQYF.

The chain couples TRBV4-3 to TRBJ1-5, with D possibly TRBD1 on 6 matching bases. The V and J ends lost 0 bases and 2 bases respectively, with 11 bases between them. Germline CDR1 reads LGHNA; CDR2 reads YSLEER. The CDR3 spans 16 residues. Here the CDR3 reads CASSQDRGQRNQPQHF. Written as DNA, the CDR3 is TGCGCCAGCAGCCAAGATCGGGGACAACGCAATCAGCCCCAGCATTTT.

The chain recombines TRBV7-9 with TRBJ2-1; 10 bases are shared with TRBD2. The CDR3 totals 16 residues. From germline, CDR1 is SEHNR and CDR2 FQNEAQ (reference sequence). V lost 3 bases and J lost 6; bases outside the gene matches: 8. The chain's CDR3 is CASSFSGRLILNEQFF. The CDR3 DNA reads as TGTGCCAGCAGCTTTAGCGGGAGGTTGATCCTCAATGAGCAGTTCTTC.

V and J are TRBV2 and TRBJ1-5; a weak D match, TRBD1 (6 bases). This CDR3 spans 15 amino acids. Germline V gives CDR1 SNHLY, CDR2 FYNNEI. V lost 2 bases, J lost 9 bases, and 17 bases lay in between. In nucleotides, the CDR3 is TGTGCCAGCAGTGAAAAGGGGGGGGCGGCGAGGCCCCAGCATTTT. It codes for CASSEKGGAARPQHF.

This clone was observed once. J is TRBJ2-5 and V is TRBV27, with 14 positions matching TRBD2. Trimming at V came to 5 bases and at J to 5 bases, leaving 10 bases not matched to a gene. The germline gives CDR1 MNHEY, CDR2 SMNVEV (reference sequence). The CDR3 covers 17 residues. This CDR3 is CASSARTSGRPRETQYF. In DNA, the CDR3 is TGTGCCAGCAGTGCCCGGACTAGCGGGAGGCCCCGGGAGACCCAGTACTTC.

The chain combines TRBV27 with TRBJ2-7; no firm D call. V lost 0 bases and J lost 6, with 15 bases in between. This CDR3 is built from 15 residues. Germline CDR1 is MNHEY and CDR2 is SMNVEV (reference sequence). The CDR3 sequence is CASSLSRTMSLEQYF. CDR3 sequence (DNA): TGTGCCAGCAGTTTATCCCGCACGATGTCCCTCGAGCAGTACTTC.

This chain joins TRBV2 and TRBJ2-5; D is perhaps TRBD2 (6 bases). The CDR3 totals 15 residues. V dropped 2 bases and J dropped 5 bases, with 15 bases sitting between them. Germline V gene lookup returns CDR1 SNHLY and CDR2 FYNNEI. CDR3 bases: TGTGCCAGCAGTGAACCCGACCCTGCGGGGGAGACCCAGTACTTC. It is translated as CASSEPDPAGETQYF.

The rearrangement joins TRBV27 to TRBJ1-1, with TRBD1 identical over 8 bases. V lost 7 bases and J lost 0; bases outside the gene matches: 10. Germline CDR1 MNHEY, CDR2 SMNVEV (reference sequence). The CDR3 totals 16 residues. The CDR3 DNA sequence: TGTGCCAGCATAAAGATTCAGGGGGCCATGAACACTGAAGCTTTCTTT. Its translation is CASIKIQGAMNTEAFF.

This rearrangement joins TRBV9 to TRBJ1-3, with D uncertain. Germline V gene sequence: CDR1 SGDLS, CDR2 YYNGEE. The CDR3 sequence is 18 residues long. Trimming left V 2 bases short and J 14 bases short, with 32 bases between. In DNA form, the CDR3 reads TGTGCCAGCAGCGTTGGAGAATATCCGCTCGGGTATCCTGGCAAGGTATATTTT. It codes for CASSVGEYPLGYPGKVYF.

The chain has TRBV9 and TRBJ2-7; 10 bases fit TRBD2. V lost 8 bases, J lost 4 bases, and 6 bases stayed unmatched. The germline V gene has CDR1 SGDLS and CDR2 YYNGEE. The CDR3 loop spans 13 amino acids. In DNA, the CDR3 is TGTGCCAGTTCCCGGACTAGCGGTTACGAGCAGTACTTC. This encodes CASSRTSGYEQYF.

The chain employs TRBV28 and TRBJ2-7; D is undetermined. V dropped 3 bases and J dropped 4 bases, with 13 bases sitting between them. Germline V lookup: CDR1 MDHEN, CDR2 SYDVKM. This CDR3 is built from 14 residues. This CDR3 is CASSFVRPRYEQYF. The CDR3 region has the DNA TGTGCCAGCAGTTTTGTCCGCCCGAGGTACGAGCAGTACTTC.

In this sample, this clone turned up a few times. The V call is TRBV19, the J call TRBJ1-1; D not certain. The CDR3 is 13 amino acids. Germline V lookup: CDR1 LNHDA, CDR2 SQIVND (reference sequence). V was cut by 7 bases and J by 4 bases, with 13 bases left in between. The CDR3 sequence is CASIPGGSTEAFF. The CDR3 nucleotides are TGTGCCAGTATCCCAGGAGGGAGCACTGAAGCTTTCTTT.

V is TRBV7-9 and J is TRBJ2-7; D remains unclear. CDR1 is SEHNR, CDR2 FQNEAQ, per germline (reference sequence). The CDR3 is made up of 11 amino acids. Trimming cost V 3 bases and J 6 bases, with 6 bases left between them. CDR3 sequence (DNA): TGTGCCAGCAGCTTTTCCCTCGAGCAGTACTTC. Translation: CASSFSLEQYF.

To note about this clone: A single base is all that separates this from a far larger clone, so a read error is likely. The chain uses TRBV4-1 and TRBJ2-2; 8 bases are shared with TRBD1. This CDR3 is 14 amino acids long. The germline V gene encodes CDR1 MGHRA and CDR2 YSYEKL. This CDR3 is CASSQGQDTGELFF. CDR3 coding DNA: TGTGCCAGCAGCCAGGGACAGGACACCGGGGAGCTATTTTTT.

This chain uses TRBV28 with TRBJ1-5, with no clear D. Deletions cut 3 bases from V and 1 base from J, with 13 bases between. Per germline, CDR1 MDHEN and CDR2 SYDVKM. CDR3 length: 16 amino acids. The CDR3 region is CASSLNLDGSNQPQHF. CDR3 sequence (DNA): TGTGCCAGCAGTTTGAACCTAGACGGAAGCAATCAGCCCCAGCATTTT.

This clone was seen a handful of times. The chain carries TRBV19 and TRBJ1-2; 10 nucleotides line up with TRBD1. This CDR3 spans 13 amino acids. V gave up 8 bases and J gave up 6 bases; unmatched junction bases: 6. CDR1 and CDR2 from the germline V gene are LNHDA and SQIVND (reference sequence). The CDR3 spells CASDRDRGHGYTF. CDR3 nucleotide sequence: TGTGCCAGTGACCGGGACAGGGGCCATGGCTACACCTTC.

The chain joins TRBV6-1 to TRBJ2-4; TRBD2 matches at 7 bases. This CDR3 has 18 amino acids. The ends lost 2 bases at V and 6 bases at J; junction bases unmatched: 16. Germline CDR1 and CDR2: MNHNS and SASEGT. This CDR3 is CASSELTALGGGPNIQYF. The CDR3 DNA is TGTGCCAGCAGTGAACTCACCGCCTTGGGGGGGGGTCCAAACATTCAGTACTTC.